Listed below are T cell receptor beta chains from one sample, sequenced in a study of T cells after yellow fever vaccination. A single record per CDR3 protein comes from TCRdb applying MiXCR to the 5' RACE reads. The sample yields roughly 500,000 distinct CDR3 sequences, 15% to 20% seen once. The sequencing here drew on PBMCs, taken 15 days after the yellow fever booster vaccination. These receptors were collected from a man aged 30-40 years who received the YFV17D yellow fever vaccine. Both conserved end residues are part of each CDR3. A D gene is named only where the DNA matches it firmly. Size values are once, few and many counts, or a class for expanded clones, and some rows have none.

v_call	j_call	cdr3_length	d_call	clone_size	cdr3_aa	cdr3_nt
TRBV7-2	TRBJ2-7	16	TRBD2	few	CASSATGTSGTYEQYF	TGTGCCAGCAGCGCCACCGGGACTAGCGGCACCTACGAGCAGTACTTC
TRBV30	TRBJ2-6	14	-	-	CAWSLPGGANVLTF	TGTGCCTGGAGTCTACCAGGTGGGGCCAACGTCCTGACTTTC
TRBV11-2	TRBJ2-5	13	-	-	CASVGSGEETQYF	TGTGCCAGCGTAGGGAGTGGGGAAGAGACCCAGTACTTC
TRBV7-9	TRBJ2-1	11	TRBD2	-	CASDLGLEQFF	TGTGCCAGCGACTTGGGACTAGAGCAGTTCTTC
TRBV10-3	TRBJ2-7	12	-	few	CAIAGLTYEQYF	TGTGCCATCGCCGGACTAACCTACGAGCAGTACTTC
TRBV3-1	TRBJ2-1	17	TRBD2	-	CASSQGTSGRTYNEQFF	TGTGCCAGCAGCCAAGGGACTAGCGGGAGAACCTACAATGAGCAGTTCTTC
TRBV7-3	TRBJ2-2	17	TRBD2	-	CASSPTTGTIVPGELFF	TGTGCCAGCAGCCCAACGACCGGGACTATTGTGCCCGGGGAGCTGTTTTTT
TRBV19	TRBJ2-5	15	-	few	CASSTRPGPAKTQYF	TGTGCCAGTAGTACCAGACCGGGGCCTGCAAAGACCCAGTACTTC
TRBV9	TRBJ2-1	15	TRBD2	few	CASSVAREGRNEQFF	TGTGCCAGCAGCGTAGCTCGGGAGGGCCGGAATGAGCAGTTCTTC
TRBV20-1	TRBJ2-5	15	-	few	CSASPNEGMDETQYF	TGCAGTGCTAGCCCCAACGAGGGTATGGACGAGACCCAGTACTTC
TRBV18	TRBJ1-4	13	-	-	CASSPRQEEKLFF	TGTGCCAGCTCACCAAGGCAGGAGGAAAAACTGTTTTTT
TRBV20-1	TRBJ2-1	13	-	-	CSGRESTYNEQIF	TGCAGTGGACGGGAGAGCACCTACAATGAGCAGATCTTC
TRBV30	TRBJ2-7	13	-	-	CAWSADNSYEQYF	TGTGCCTGGAGTGCGGACAACTCCTACGAGCAGTACTTC
TRBV7-9	TRBJ2-5	14	-	few	CASSNGQSQETQYF	TGTGCCAGCAGCAACGGACAGTCTCAAGAGACCCAGTACTTC
TRBV7-2	TRBJ2-5	17	TRBD2	few	CASSSQLGTSGRETQYF	TGTGCCAGCAGCTCTCAACTGGGGACTAGCGGGAGAGAGACCCAGTACTTC
TRBV5-6	TRBJ1-5	14	-	-	CASSLGQLNQPQHF	TGTGCCAGCAGCTTGGGACAACTAAATCAGCCCCAGCATTTT
TRBV20-1	TRBJ2-7	11	-	few	CSARVHHEQYF	TGCAGTGCTAGAGTCCACCACGAGCAGTACTTC
TRBV27	TRBJ2-7	14	-	few	CASSSRDGPYEQYF	TGTGCCAGCAGTTCCCGGGACGGGCCCTACGAGCAGTACTTC
TRBV20-1	TRBJ2-7	15	-	-	CSAISPGRLLDEQYF	TGCAGTGCAATTTCCCCGGGGCGACTTCTGGACGAGCAGTACTTC
TRBV6-5	TRBJ2-3	15	TRBD2	few	CASSYVLAGADTQYF	TGTGCCAGCAGTTACGTTCTAGCGGGGGCAGATACGCAGTATTTT
TRBV10-3	TRBJ2-7	14	TRBD1	many	CAISVLQGAYEQYF	TGTGCCATCAGTGTGTTGCAGGGGGCCTACGAGCAGTACTTC
TRBV28	TRBJ2-3	15	TRBD1	few	CASSPPGQGSDTQYF	TGTGCCAGCAGTCCTCCCGGACAGGGGTCAGATACGCAGTATTTT
TRBV6-1	TRBJ2-7	15	-	many	CASKLTSRSSYEQYF	TGTGCCAGCAAGCTAACTAGCCGAAGCTCCTACGAGCAGTACTTC
TRBV5-1	TRBJ2-1	18	TRBD2	few	CASSLGGLGAGVGNEQFF	TGCGCCAGCAGCTTGGGTGGCCTTGGAGCGGGAGTTGGCAATGAGCAGTTCTTC
TRBV18	TRBJ1-1	14	-	few	CASSPKGQNTEAFF	TGTGCCAGCTCACCAAAGGGGCAAAACACTGAAGCTTTCTTT
TRBV9	TRBJ2-3	19	TRBD2	-	CASSVPLAGGPGGTDTQYF	TGTGCCAGCAGTGTTCCTTTAGCGGGAGGACCGGGCGGCACAGATACGCAGTATTTT
TRBV11-2	TRBJ2-7	17	TRBD2	-	CASSKPHRLAAPGEQYF	TGTGCCAGCAGCAAACCCCATAGGCTAGCGGCCCCTGGAGAGCAGTACTTC
TRBV20-1	TRBJ2-1	13	TRBD2	-	CSATSGRFNEQFF	TGCAGTGCTACTAGCGGGAGGTTCAATGAGCAGTTCTTC
TRBV5-4	TRBJ2-1	15	TRBD2	few	CASSSDSGSFNEQFF	TGTGCCAGCAGCTCGGATAGCGGGAGTTTCAATGAGCAGTTCTTC
TRBV12-3/TRBV12-4	TRBJ2-1	18	-	-	CASSFRIWESSTYNEQFF	TGTGCCAGCAGTTTTCGGATTTGGGAGAGCTCCACCTACAATGAGCAGTTCTTC
TRBV6-2/TRBV6-3	TRBJ2-5	13	-	-	CASSYSHGETQYF	TGTGCCAGCAGTTACTCTCATGGGGAGACCCAGTACTTC
TRBV20-1	TRBJ2-2	13	-	-	CSASALGLGELFF	TGCAGTGCTTCCGCCCTGGGGCTCGGGGAGCTGTTTTTT
TRBV6-5	TRBJ2-2	14	-	-	CASSWGSATGELFF	TGTGCCAGCAGTTGGGGCTCAGCCACCGGGGAGCTGTTTTTT
TRBV12-3/TRBV12-4	TRBJ1-2	13	-	once	CASSSSGPGGYTF	TGTGCCAGCAGTTCTTCAGGACCGGGGGGCTACACCTTC
TRBV6-5	TRBJ2-1	14	-	-	CASSSLAILNEQFF	TGTGCCAGCAGTTCGTTAGCGATACTCAATGAGCAGTTCTTC
TRBV9	TRBJ2-7	13	-	-	CASSGRTDYEQYF	TGTGCCAGCAGCGGAAGGACAGACTACGAGCAGTACTTC
TRBV30	TRBJ1-6	13	-	-	CACTSSYNSPLHF	TGTGCCTGTACGAGCTCCTATAATTCACCCCTCCACTTT
TRBV7-2	TRBJ2-5	14	TRBD1	-	CASSSRTGSETQYF	TGTGCCAGCAGCTCACGGACAGGGTCAGAGACCCAGTACTTC
TRBV7-9	TRBJ2-5	15	-	-	CASIRGGGSQETQYF	TGTGCCAGCATCCGAGGGGGGGGGAGTCAAGAGACCCAGTACTTC
TRBV20-1	TRBJ2-3	12	-	many	CSAEDYTDTQYF	TGCAGTGCGGAGGACTACACAGATACGCAGTATTTT
TRBV27	TRBJ2-1	15	TRBD2	-	CASGLRTSGSPEQFF	TGTGCCAGCGGTCTTAGGACTAGCGGTTCTCCCGAGCAGTTCTTC
TRBV15	TRBJ1-4	16	-	-	CATSSLRREPGEKLFF	TGTGCCACCAGCAGTCTCCGCCGGGAGCCGGGTGAAAAACTGTTTTTT
TRBV6-5	TRBJ2-7	17	-	-	CASSYGGQRSGSYEQYF	TGTGCCAGCAGTTACGGGGGGCAGCGGTCGGGCTCCTACGAGCAGTACTTC
TRBV20-1	TRBJ2-1	15	TRBD2	few	CSANDPGLMYNEQFF	TGCAGTGCCAACGATCCGGGACTAATGTACAATGAGCAGTTCTTC
TRBV14	TRBJ2-3	11	-	-	CASDQGDTQYF	TGTGCCAGCGACCAGGGAGATACGCAGTATTTT
TRBV6-1	TRBJ1-1	15	-	few	CASSETLTGPSGAFF	TGTGCCAGCAGTGAAACATTAACAGGGCCCTCGGGGGCTTTCTTT
TRBV7-2	TRBJ2-3	15	-	-	CASSLRGAGTDTQYF	TGTGCCAGCAGCTTAAGGGGCGCGGGCACAGATACGCAGTATTTT
TRBV24-1	TRBJ2-7	14	-	few	CATASAAVPSEQYF	TGTGCCACCGCCTCGGCAGCGGTGCCATCCGAGCAGTACTTC
TRBV5-1	TRBJ2-1	14	TRBD2	-	CASSSGLVGEGQFF	TGCGCCAGCAGCTCGGGACTAGTGGGGGAGGGGCAGTTCTTC
TRBV9	TRBJ2-1	15	-	-	CASSGGRGTYNEQFF	TGTGCCAGCAGCGGGGGCCGGGGGACCTACAATGAGCAGTTCTTC